These T cell receptor beta chains were read from a single sample in a study of shared clonotypes between healthy human individuals. Produced via immunoSEQ multiplex PCR; TCRdb's table is partial and in-frame only. This table has some 2 million clones, 90% to 95% appearing once. Sample: naive CD4+ T cells sorted from blood. The receptors were gathered from a man aged 18 to 30 in good health. The CDR3 runs from the conserved cysteine through the conserved F or W.

cdr3_aa v_call
CASSTWTSGVETQYF TRBV6-6
CASSYGNEKLFF TRBV19
CASSVPTGTGGSHGSKQYF TRBV6-1
CAWSRSGTGRYEQYF TRBV30
CASSPDFLRGLTYEQYF TRBV7-9
CASTRGQGKSYTF TRBV6-5
CATLRGSFNQPQHF TRBV6-6
CASSVDSGRAKSAQYF TRBV9
CASSPTGQGIDTQYF TRBV7-9
CAINPGLDSPLHF TRBV10-3
CASSLDVGLGLRGNTIYF TRBV11-2
CASSLARSNIQYF TRBV7-2
CASSLGASGRFEETQYF TRBV18
CASSLAAATDTQYF TRBV7-2
CASSAPGTGTMNQYF TRBV9
CASSPGQLNEKLFF TRBV5-1
CASSYFEAAGDEQYF TRBV6-6
CASNKGGMLETQYF TRBV19
CASSLGTGFATGELFF TRBV28
CASSLAGLAAEQFF TRBV27
CAIDPGSSYNSPLHF TRBV10-3
CASRPDRGNSPLHF TRBV6-6
CAIWGGISSGNTIYF TRBV10-3
CASSSTSGRYNEQFF TRBV27
CASSPGQYTDTQYF TRBV5-1
CASKIRSTGELFF TRBV6-5
CASSFSGGPGELFF TRBV7-9
CASSSATVLAKNIQYF TRBV28
CAISESGQPWEQYF TRBV10-3
CASRGRGNTEAFF TRBV28
CASSLVFMGTEAFF TRBV7-2
CASVEGAVGGYTF TRBV6-6
CASSFGDRQYNQPQHF TRBV28
CASSSPDRANYEQYF TRBV5-1
CASSFLAGELFF TRBV27
CASSYRTGQGYAFF TRBV6-5
CASSARVAGGPDTQYF TRBV10-1
CASSPRTGTYEQYF TRBV9
CASSGTRGSYEQYF TRBV2
CASSTPTSGTETQYF TRBV7-2
CASSSKIRPQHF TRBV28
CASSWSTPGQGTGELFF TRBV7-8
CAVGSHLNTEAFF TRBV19
CASSHRGQGASTDIQYF TRBV5-8
CASSGAGPPGQQYF TRBV7-9
CSVAPGVGRGYTF TRBV29-1
CASSLAGTGELFF TRBV5-1
CASSEWGYEQYF TRBV2